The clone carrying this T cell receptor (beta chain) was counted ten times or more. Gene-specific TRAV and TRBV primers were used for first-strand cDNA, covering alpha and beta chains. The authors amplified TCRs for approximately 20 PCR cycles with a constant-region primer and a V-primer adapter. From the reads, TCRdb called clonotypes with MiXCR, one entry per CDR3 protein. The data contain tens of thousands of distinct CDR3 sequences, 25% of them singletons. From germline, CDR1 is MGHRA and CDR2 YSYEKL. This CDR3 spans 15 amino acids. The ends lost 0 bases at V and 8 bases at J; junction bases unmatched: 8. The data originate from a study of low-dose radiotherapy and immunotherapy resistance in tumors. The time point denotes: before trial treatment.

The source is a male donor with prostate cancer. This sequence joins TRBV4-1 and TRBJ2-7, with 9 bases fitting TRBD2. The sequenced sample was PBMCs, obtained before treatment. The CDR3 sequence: CASSQEAAGGLQQYF. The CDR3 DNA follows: TGCGCCAGCAGCCAAGAAGCAGCGGGAGGCCTCCAGCAGTACTTC.